Listed here are 9 T cell receptor beta chains from one sample, sequenced in a study of T cell changes during pregnancy in multiple sclerosis. Data came from immunoSEQ multiplex PCR; TCRdb stores just in-frame clones and leaves some out. In the table there are more than 50,000 clones, around 90% of which are singletons. Sample: CD4+ T cells from peripheral blood mononuclear cells, taken after pregnancy. The receptors come from a female donor in good health, enrolled as a control in a pregnancy study.

The CDR3 DNA follows: TGTGCCAGTAGTATGAGGACAGGGGTTACGAGTCGTAGCAATGAGCAGTTCTTC. This sequence encodes CASSMRTGVTSRSNEQFF. The chain carries TRBV19 and TRBJ2-1; 9 nucleotides line up with TRBD1. From germline, CDR1 is LNHDA and CDR2 SQIVND (reference sequence). V dropped 3 bases and J dropped 6; count of bases not matched to a gene: 15. The CDR3 runs to 18 residues.

The rearrangement links TRBV15 to TRBJ1-2; D is perhaps TRBD1 (5 bases). CDR1 and CDR2 from the germline V gene are LNHNV and YYDKDF (reference sequence). Trimming stripped 0 bases from V and 8 bases from J, with 16 bases between. The CDR3 length is 15 residues. The CDR3 region has the DNA TGTGCCACCAGCAGAGATCGACAGTTGCTGGGGGGCTACACCTTC. Translation gives CATSRDRQLLGGYTF.

The chain is built from TRBV6-5 and TRBJ2-3; 8 bases match TRBD1. Germline V gives CDR1 MNHEY, CDR2 SVGAGI. J lost 1 base, V lost 4 bases, and 4 bases had no gene match. CDR3 size: 15 residues. CDR3 nucleotide sequence: TGTGCCAGCAGTTCAGGGGGCCTCGGCACAGATACGCAGTATTTT. As protein: CASSSGGLGTDTQYF.

V gene TRBV4-1 combines with J gene TRBJ2-1; D may be TRBD2 (5 bases). Per the germline V gene, CDR1 is MGHRA and CDR2 is YSYEKL. The length of the CDR3 is 15 residues. Trimming left V 5 bases short and J 0 bases short, with 11 bases between. The CDR3 bases are TGCGCCAGCAGCTCCTATACTAGCTCCTACAATGAGCAGTTCTTC. Translating it yields CASSSYTSSYNEQFF.

The genes are TRBV2 and TRBJ1-1; TRBD1 matches at 8 bases. The CDR3 covers 14 residues. Losses at the gene ends were 3 bases for V and 5 bases for J; bases not matched to a gene: 5. Germline CDR1 reads SNHLY; CDR2 reads FYNNEI. CDR3 loop: CASSEQGAGTEAFF. The CDR3, as DNA: TGTGCCAGCAGTGAGCAGGGGGCTGGAACTGAAGCTTTCTTT.

The chain combines TRBV6-6 with TRBJ2-5; 8 positions match TRBD2. The CDR3 is 15 residues long. V dropped 2 bases and J dropped 5; count of bases not matched to a gene: 7. CDR1 and CDR2 (germline): MNHNY, SVGAGI (reference sequence). The CDR3 protein is CASSYGVAGRETQYF. The DNA for the CDR3 is TGTGCCAGCAGTTACGGGGTAGCGGGGAGGGAGACCCAGTACTTC.

This sequence joins TRBV7-9 and TRBJ1-2; tentatively, D is TRBD1 (5 bases). Germline lookup yields CDR1 SEHNR and CDR2 FQNEAQ (reference sequence). This CDR3 has 14 residues. Trimming took off 2 bases at V and 3 bases at J, with 10 bases between the two ends. The CDR3 sequence: CASSLRGSDYGYTF. CDR3 bases: TGTGCCAGCAGCTTACGGGGGAGTGACTATGGCTACACCTTC.

This clone was observed a few times. This chain connects TRBV5-1 to TRBJ1-1; 7 bases match TRBD1. The CDR3 has 14 residues. Trimming cost V 4 bases and J 0 bases; bases outside gene matches: 3. Per the germline V gene, CDR1 is SGHRS and CDR2 is YFSETQ. The CDR3 spells CASSPGTVNTEAFF. CDR3 nucleotide sequence: TGCGCCAGCAGCCCAGGGACAGTGAACACTGAAGCTTTCTTT.

This chain joins TRBV11-1 and TRBJ1-1; D gene unclear. This CDR3 is built from 11 residues. With 5 bases removed from V and 5 bases from J, the gap between germline ends came to 6 bases. Germline CDR1 and CDR2: SGHAT and FQDESV (reference sequence). The CDR3 coding sequence is TGTGCCAGCAGCACTTATACTGAAGCTTTCTTT. Translation gives CASSTYTEAFF.